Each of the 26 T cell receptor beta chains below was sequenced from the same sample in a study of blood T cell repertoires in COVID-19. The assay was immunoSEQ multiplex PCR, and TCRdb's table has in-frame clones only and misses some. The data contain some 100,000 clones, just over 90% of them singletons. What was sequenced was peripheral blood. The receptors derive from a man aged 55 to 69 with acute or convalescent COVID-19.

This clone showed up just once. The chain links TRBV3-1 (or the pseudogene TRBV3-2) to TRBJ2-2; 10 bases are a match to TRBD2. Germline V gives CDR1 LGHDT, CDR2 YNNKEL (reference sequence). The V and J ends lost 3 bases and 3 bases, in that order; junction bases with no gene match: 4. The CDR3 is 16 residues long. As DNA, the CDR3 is TGTGCCAGCAGCCATAGACTAGCGGGTTACACCGGGGAGCTGTTTTTT. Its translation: CASSHRLAGYTGELFF.

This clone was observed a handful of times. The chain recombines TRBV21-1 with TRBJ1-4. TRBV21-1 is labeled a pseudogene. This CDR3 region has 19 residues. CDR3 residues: CASSPKMKECLPVNEKLFF. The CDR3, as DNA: TGTGCCAGCAGCCCCAAAATGAAGGAGTGCCTCCCAGTTAATGAAAAACTGTTTTTT.

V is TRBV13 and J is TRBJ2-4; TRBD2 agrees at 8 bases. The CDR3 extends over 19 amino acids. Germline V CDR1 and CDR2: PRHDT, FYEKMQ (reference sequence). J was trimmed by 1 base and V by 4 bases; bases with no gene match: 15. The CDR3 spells CASSSLFAGRGLAKNIQYF. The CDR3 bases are TGTGCCAGCAGCTCCCTTTTTGCCGGGAGGGGGTTGGCCAAAAACATTCAGTACTTC.

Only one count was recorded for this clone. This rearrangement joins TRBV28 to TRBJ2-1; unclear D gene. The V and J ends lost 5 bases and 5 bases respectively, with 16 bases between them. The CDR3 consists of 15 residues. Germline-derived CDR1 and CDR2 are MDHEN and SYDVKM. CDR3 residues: CASSGLRRVHNEQFF. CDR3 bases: TGTGCCAGCAGTGGTCTTAGAAGAGTGCACAATGAGCAGTTCTTC. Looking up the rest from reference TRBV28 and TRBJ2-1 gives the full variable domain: DVKVTQSSRYLVKRTGEKVFLECVQDMDHENMFWYRQDPGLGLRLIYFSYDVKMKEKGDIPEGYSVSREKKERFSLILESASTNQTSMYLCASSGLRRVHNEQFFGPGTRLTVL.

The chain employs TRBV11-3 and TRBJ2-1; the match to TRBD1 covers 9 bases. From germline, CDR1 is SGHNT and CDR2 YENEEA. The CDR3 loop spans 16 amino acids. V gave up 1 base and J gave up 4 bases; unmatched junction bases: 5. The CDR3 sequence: CASSLVPQGAYNEQFF. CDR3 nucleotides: TGTGCCAGCAGCTTAGTCCCACAGGGGGCTTACAATGAGCAGTTCTTC. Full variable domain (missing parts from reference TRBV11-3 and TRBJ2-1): EAGVVQSPRYKIIEKKQPVAFWCNPISGHNTLYWYLQNLGQGPELLIRYENEEAVDDSQLPKDRFSAERLKGVDSTLKIQPAELGDSAVYLCASSLVPQGAYNEQFFGPGTRLTVL.

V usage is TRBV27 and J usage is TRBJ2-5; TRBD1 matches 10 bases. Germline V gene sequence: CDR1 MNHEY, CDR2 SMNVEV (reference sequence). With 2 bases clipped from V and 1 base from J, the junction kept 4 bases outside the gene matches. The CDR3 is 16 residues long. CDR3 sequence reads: CASSLTGQGLQETQYF. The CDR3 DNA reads TGTGCCAGCAGTTTAACGGGACAGGGGCTCCAAGAGACCCAGTACTTC.

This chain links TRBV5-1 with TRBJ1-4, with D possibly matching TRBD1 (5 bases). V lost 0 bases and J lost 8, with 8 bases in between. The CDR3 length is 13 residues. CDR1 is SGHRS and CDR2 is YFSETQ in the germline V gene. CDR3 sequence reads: CASSLETVEKLFF. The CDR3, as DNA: TGCGCCAGCAGCTTGGAGACAGTCGAAAAACTGTTTTTT.

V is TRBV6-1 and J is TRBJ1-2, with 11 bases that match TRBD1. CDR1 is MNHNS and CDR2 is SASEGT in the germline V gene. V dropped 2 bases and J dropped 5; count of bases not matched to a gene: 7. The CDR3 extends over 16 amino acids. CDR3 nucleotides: TGTGCCAGCAGTGAATTGAAGGGACAGGGGGGTTATGGCTACACCTTC. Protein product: CASSELKGQGGYGYTF.

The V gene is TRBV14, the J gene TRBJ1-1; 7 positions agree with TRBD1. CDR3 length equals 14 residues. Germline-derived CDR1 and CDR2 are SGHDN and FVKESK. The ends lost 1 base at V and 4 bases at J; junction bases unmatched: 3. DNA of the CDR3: TGTGCCAGCAGCCAAGCAGGGGGTGTCACTGAAGCTTTCTTT. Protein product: CASSQAGGVTEAFF.

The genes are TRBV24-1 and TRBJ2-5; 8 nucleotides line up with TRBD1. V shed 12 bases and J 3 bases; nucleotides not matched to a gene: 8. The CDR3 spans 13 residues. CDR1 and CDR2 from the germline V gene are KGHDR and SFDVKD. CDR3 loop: CAAAGGAEETQYF. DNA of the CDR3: TGTGCCGCCGCAGGGGGCGCAGAAGAGACCCAGTACTTC.

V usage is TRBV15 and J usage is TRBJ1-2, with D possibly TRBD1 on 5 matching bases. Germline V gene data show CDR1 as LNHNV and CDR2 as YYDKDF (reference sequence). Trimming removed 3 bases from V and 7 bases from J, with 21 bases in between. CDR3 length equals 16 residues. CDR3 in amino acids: CATSSQGAGRKSGYTF. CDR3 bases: TGTGCCACCAGCAGCCAGGGCGCAGGGAGGAAATCTGGCTACACCTTC.

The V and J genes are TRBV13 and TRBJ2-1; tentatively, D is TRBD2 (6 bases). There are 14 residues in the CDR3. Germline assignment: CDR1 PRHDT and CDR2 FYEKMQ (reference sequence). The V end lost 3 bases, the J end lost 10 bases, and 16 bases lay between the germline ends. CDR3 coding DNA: TGTGCCAGCAGCTTCTGGCGGGAAGGTAAAGAGCAGTTCTTC. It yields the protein CASSFWREGKEQFF.

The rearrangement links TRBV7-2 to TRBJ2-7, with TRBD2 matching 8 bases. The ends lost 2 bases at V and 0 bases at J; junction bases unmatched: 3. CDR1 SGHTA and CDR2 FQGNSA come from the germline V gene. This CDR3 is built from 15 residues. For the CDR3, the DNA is TGTGCCAGCAGCTTAAGCGGGAGCCCCTCCTACGAGCAGTACTTC. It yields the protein CASSLSGSPSYEQYF.

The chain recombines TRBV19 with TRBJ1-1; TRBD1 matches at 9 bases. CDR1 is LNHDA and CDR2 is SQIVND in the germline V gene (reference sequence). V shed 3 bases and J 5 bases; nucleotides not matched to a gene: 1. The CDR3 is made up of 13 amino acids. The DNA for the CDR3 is TGTGCCAGTAGTATGACAGGGGGAACTGAAGCTTTCTTT. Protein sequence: CASSMTGGTEAFF.

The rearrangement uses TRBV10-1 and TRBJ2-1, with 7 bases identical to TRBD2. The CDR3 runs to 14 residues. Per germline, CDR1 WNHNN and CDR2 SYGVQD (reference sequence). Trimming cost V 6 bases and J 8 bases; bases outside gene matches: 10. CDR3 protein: CASSLTSRRDEQFF. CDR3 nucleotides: TGCGCCAGCAGCCTGACTAGCCGCCGGGATGAGCAGTTCTTC.

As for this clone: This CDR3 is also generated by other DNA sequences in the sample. CDR3 amino acids: CSVDRGNTEAFF. The CDR3 DNA reads TGCAGCGTTGATCGGGGGAACACTGAAGCTTTCTTT. The V and J genes are TRBV29-1 and TRBJ1-1; D remains unclear. Between the trimmed V and J ends, which lost 3 bases and 1 base, there was a span of 6 bases. Germline V lookup: CDR1 SQVTM, CDR2 ANQGSEA. CDR3 length equals 12 residues.

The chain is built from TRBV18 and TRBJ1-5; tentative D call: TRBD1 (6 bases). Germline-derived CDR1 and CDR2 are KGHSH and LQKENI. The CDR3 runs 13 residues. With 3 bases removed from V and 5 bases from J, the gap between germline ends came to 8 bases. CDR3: CASSPHRDQPQHF. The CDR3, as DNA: TGTGCCAGCTCACCTCACAGGGATCAGCCCCAGCATTTT.

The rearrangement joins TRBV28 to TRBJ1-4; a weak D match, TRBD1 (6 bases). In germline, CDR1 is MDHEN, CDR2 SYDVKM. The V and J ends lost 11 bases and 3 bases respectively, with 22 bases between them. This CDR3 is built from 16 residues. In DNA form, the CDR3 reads TGTGCCTCCCGACGTGTGGGGGGGCCCCCTAATGAAAAACTGTTTTTT. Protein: CASRRVGGPPNEKLFF.

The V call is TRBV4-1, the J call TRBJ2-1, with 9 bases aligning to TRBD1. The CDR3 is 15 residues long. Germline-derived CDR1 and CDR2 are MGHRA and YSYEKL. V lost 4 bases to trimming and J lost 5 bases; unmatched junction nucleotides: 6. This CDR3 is CASSLRTGVDNEQFF. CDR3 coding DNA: TGCGCCAGCAGCCTTAGGACAGGGGTAGACAATGAGCAGTTCTTC.

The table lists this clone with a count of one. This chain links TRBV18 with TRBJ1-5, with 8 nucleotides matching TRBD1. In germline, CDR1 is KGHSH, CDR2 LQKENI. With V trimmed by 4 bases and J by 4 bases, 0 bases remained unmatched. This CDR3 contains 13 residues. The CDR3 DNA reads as TGTGCCAGCTCACGACAGGGGAATCAGCCCCAGCATTTT. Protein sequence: CASSRQGNQPQHF.

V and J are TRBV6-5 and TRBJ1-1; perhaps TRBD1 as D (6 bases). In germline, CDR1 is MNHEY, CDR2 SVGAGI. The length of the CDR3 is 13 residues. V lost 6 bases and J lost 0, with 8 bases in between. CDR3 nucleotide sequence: TGTGCCAGCAGCCGGACAGTGAACACTGAAGCTTTCTTT. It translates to CASSRTVNTEAFF.

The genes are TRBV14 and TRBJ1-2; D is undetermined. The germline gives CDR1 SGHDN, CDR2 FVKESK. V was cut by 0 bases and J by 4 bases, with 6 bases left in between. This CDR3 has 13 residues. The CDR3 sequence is CASSQDLFYGYTF. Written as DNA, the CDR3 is TGTGCCAGCAGCCAAGACTTATTCTATGGCTACACCTTC.

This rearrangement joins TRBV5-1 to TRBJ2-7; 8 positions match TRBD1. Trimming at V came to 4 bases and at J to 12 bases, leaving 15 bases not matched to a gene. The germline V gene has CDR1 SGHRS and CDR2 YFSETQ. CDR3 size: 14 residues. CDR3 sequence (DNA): TGCGCCAGCAGCCCCCGGCAGGGGGCTTTTCGTCTGTACTTC. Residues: CASSPRQGAFRLYF.

The CDR3 loop is CASSLSSGTEAFF. In nucleotides, the CDR3 is TGTGCCAGCAGCTTATCCTCGGGCACTGAAGCTTTCTTT. The chain is built from TRBV7-3 and TRBJ1-1; D is uncertain. V was pared by 2 bases and J by 4 bases, with 8 bases between. The CDR3 extends over 13 amino acids. Germline V gene lookup returns CDR1 SGHTA and CDR2 FQGTGA.

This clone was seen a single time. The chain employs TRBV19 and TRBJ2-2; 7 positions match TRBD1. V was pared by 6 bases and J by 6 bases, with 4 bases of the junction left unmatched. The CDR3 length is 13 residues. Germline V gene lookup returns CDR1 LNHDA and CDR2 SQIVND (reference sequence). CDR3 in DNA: TGTGCCAGTAGGCTGGGACAGCCCGGGGAGCTGTTTTTT. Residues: CASRLGQPGELFF.

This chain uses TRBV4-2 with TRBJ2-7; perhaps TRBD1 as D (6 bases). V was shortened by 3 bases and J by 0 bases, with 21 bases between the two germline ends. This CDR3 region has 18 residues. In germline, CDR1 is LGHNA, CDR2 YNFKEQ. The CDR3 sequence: CASSQDLKNIGGSYEQYF. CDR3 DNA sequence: TGTGCCAGCAGCCAGGATCTTAAAAATATAGGGGGCTCCTACGAGCAGTACTTC.